The 3 T cell receptor beta chains presented below share a single source sample, sequenced in a study of blood T cell repertoires in COVID-19. This table comes from immunoSEQ multiplex PCR, and its TCRdb copy is limited to in-frame clones, with some not included. The data contain about 350,000 clones, roughly 86% of them singletons. The sample was PBMCs or T cells enriched from blood (not recorded which). The receptors were gathered from a woman aged 25-40 years who had recovered from COVID-19.

This clone was recorded only once. V and J are TRBV27 and TRBJ2-5; 7 nucleotides align to TRBD2. V was pared by 6 bases and J by 4 bases, with 5 bases of the junction left unmatched. The CDR3 runs to 13 residues. Germline V CDR1 and CDR2: MNHEY, SMNVEV (reference sequence). CDR3 loop: CASSRWGGETQYF. CDR3 coding DNA: TGTGCCAGCAGCCGTTGGGGGGGAGAGACCCAGTACTTC.

This clone was counted once. The chain recombines TRBV11-3 with TRBJ2-7; TRBD2 agrees at 7 bases. The CDR3 consists of 15 residues. Per germline, CDR1 SGHNT and CDR2 YENEEA. The J segment lost 6 bases and the V segment lost 0 bases, leaving 8 bases of the junction unmatched. The CDR3 here is CASSLDPQGGGEQYF. The CDR3 DNA sequence: TGTGCCAGCAGCTTAGATCCCCAGGGCGGGGGCGAGCAGTACTTC.

This sequence joins TRBV7-8 and TRBJ2-3; unclear D gene. The CDR3 length is 15 residues. Germline CDR1 is SGHVS and CDR2 is FQNEAQ. Between the trimmed V and J ends, which lost 5 bases and 0 bases, there was a span of 12 bases. The DNA for the CDR3 is TGTGCCAGCAGCACCGAGAGAAGTAGCACAGATACGCAGTATTTT. Its protein is CASSTERSSTDTQYF.